The 16 T cell receptor beta chains reported below all come from one sample, sequenced in a study of early T cells in non-severe SARS-CoV-2 infection. TCRdb passed the 5' RACE reads through MiXCR, listing each CDR3 protein once. The sample includes 35,000 to 50,000 distinct CDR3 sequences, less than 30% of them seen just once. The starting material was whole blood, obtained at baseline. These receptors originate from an adult who was a healthcare worker with PCR-confirmed SARS-CoV-2 infection or an uninfected control (not recorded which).

The chain employs TRBV7-9 and TRBJ1-1, with D maybe TRBD1 (5 bases). Germline CDR1 SEHNR, CDR2 FQNEAQ (reference sequence). This CDR3 region has 14 residues. V lost 4 bases and J lost 8, with 17 bases in between. Here the CDR3 DNA reads TGTGCCAGCAGCTATCATACAGGTGCGGGGGAAGCTTTCTTT. Translating it yields CASSYHTGAGEAFF.

This rearrangement joins TRBV7-2 to TRBJ2-3; D is undetermined. Germline CDR1 SGHTA, CDR2 FQGNSA. This CDR3 has 15 amino acids. With 2 bases removed from V and 2 bases from J, the gap between germline ends came to 11 bases. The CDR3 DNA reads TGTGCCAGCAGCTTACGCAAACAAAACACAGATACGCAGTATTTT. Its translation is CASSLRKQNTDTQYF. The full variable domain, with the rest looked up from reference TRBV7-2 and TRBJ2-3, is GAGVSQSPSNKVTEKGKDVELRCDPISGHTALYWYRQSLGQGLEFLIYFQGNSAPDKSGLPSDRFSAERTGGSVSTLTIQRTQQEDSAVYLCASSLRKQNTDTQYFGPGTRLTVL.

V usage is TRBV12-3 or TRBV12-4 and J usage is TRBJ2-7; 7 bases match TRBD1. The CDR3 spans 13 residues. J lost 3 bases, V lost 7 bases, and 6 bases had no gene match. The chain's CDR3 is CASKRDSYYEQYF. CDR3 DNA sequence: TGTGCCAGCAAACGGGACAGCTACTACGAGCAGTACTTC.

This clonotype was found a few times. The rearrangement joins TRBV5-4 to TRBJ1-1; TRBD1 matches 8 bases. The CDR3 consists of 12 residues. From germline, CDR1 is SGHNT and CDR2 YYREEE (reference sequence). V dropped 4 bases and J dropped 6; count of bases not matched to a gene: 2. CDR3 coding DNA: TGTGCCAGCAGCGGACAGGGCCCTGAAGCTTTCTTT. Translation gives CASSGQGPEAFF. Drawing the rest from reference TRBV5-4 and TRBJ1-1, the complete variable domain is ETGVTQSPTHLIKTRGQQVTLRCSSQSGHNTVSWYQQALGQGPQFIFQYYREEENGRGNFPPRFSGLQFPNYSSELNVNALELDDSALYLCASSGQGPEAFFGQGTRLTVV.

This chain joins TRBV6-5 and TRBJ1-1; D is ambiguous. There are 16 residues in the CDR3. The V end lost 6 bases, the J end lost 0 bases, and 17 bases lay between the germline ends. Germline CDR1 and CDR2: MNHEY and SVGAGI. In DNA, the CDR3 is TGTGCCAGCAGCCTACGTGGTCGAGGATTGAACACTGAAGCTTTCTTT. It is translated as CASSLRGRGLNTEAFF.

This clonotype was detected once. The V call is TRBV12-3 or TRBV12-4, the J call TRBJ2-3; TRBD2 agrees at 11 bases. The junction had 3 bases not matched to a gene; V was cut back by 7 bases and J by 0 bases. This CDR3 has 15 amino acids. For the CDR3, the DNA is TGTGCCAGCACAGGGACTAGCGGAAGCACAGATACGCAGTATTTT. Protein: CASTGTSGSTDTQYF.

The chain is built from TRBV11-2 and TRBJ1-2, with 7 nucleotides matching TRBD1. The CDR3 loop spans 14 amino acids. CDR1 and CDR2 (germline): SGHAT, FQNNGV. Trimming cost V 5 bases and J 5 bases; bases outside gene matches: 8. The CDR3 nucleotides are TGTGCCAGCAGCACGGGACAGACGTTTTATGGCTACACCTTC. It translates to CASSTGQTFYGYTF.

The V and J genes are TRBV4-1 and TRBJ2-3, with 8 nucleotides matching TRBD2. Germline CDR1 and CDR2: MGHRA and YSYEKL. This CDR3 comprises 16 residues. Trimming removed 0 bases from V and 1 base from J; junction bases left unmatched: 3. In nucleotides, the CDR3 is TGCGCCAGCAGCCAAGAGTCGACTAGCGGCACAGATACGCAGTATTTT. It translates to CASSQESTSGTDTQYF.

This clonotype has a count of ten or more. The V gene is TRBV4-1, the J gene TRBJ2-3, with D possibly being TRBD2 (7 bases). CDR1 and CDR2 (germline): MGHRA, YSYEKL. The CDR3 contains 16 residues. Trimming took 0 bases from V and 5 from J, leaving 15 bases between them. CDR3 nucleotide sequence: TGCGCCAGCAGCCAAGATCCCCGGGGGGCCCGAGATACGCAGTATTTT. Its translation is CASSQDPRGARDTQYF.

The rearrangement uses TRBV3-1 and TRBJ1-1; D gene ambiguous. The germline V gene has CDR1 LGHDT and CDR2 YNNKEL (reference sequence). V gave up 6 bases and J gave up 2 bases, with 10 bases separating them. The CDR3 spans 13 residues. The CDR3, as DNA: TGTGCCAGCAGACGACAATTAAACACTGAAGCTTTCTTT. Translating it yields CASRRQLNTEAFF.

CDR3 sequence: CASSESTSQDTQYF. As DNA, the CDR3 is TGCGCCAGCAGTGAGTCGACTTCCCAAGATACGCAGTATTTT. The V call is TRBV10-1, the J call TRBJ2-3, with D uncertain. The CDR3 extends over 14 amino acids. The germline V and J ends were trimmed by 0 bases and 5 bases, with 9 bases remaining between them. CDR1 and CDR2 (germline): WNHNN, SYGVQD (reference sequence).

V gene TRBV20-1 combines with J gene TRBJ1-5; D not resolved. Germline V gene lookup returns CDR1 DFQATT and CDR2 SNEGSKA (reference sequence). The CDR3 totals 15 residues. V lost 1 base, J lost 0 bases, and 10 bases lay in between. The CDR3 DNA sequence: TGCAGTGCTAGAGGGGCCGCGGGTAGCAATCAGCCCCAGCATTTT. As protein: CSARGAAGSNQPQHF.

This clonotype occurred a few times. The gene calls are TRBV2 and TRBJ2-7; maybe TRBD2 (6 bases). V dropped 6 bases and J dropped 1 base, with 10 bases sitting between them. CDR1 and CDR2 from the germline V gene are SNHLY and FYNNEI. The CDR3 covers 13 residues. The CDR3 reads CASRRGRSYEQYF. In DNA form, the CDR3 reads TGTGCCAGCAGGCGGGGAAGGTCCTACGAGCAGTACTTC.

The V and J genes are TRBV20-1 and TRBJ2-7, with D maybe TRBD2 (6 bases). The V end was cut by 3 bases, the J end by 0 bases, with 15 bases between. Germline loops: CDR1 DFQATT, CDR2 SNEGSKA (reference sequence). CDR3 length equals 15 residues. The CDR3, as DNA: TGCAGTGCTAGTACGGGACTGACCCCCTCCTACGAGCAGTACTTC. It is translated as CSASTGLTPSYEQYF.

This clonotype was counted a few times. This rearrangement joins TRBV2 to TRBJ1-6; TRBD1 matches 8 bases. Unmatched junction bases numbered 11, after V lost 6 bases and J lost 10 bases. The CDR3 is 15 residues long. Germline V gene sequence: CDR1 SNHLY, CDR2 FYNNEI. CDR3 coding DNA: TGTGCCAGCAGCCGGGATACAGGGGGAGGCTCACCCCTCCACTTT. This sequence encodes CASSRDTGGGSPLHF. Full variable domain (rest looked up from reference TRBV2 and TRBJ1-6): EPEVTQTPSHQVTQMGQEVILRCVPISNHLYFYWYRQILGQKVEFLVSFYNNEISEKSEIFDDQFSVERPDGSNFTLKIRSTKLEDSAMYFCASSRDTGGGSPLHFGNGTRLTVT.

The chain employs TRBV5-1 and TRBJ2-7; 9 bases are a match to TRBD1. Germline V gene lookup returns CDR1 SGHRS and CDR2 YFSETQ. V lost 4 bases and J lost 4; bases outside the gene matches: 6. This CDR3 has 14 amino acids. CDR3 coding DNA: TGCGCCAGCAGCCCGACGGGACAGGGTTACGAGCAGTACTTC. It yields the protein CASSPTGQGYEQYF.